The sequence of this T cell receptor beta chain was determined in a study of T cells after yellow fever vaccination. CDR1 is SGDLS and CDR2 is YYNGEE in the germline V gene. Unmatched junction bases numbered 5, after V lost 6 bases and J lost 3 bases. This CDR3 spans 14 amino acids. This clonotype was picked up a small number of times. Its antigen is still unknown. The 5'RACE template-switching step produced TCR cDNA and added a universal primer site and UMIs. TCRdb redid the calling of the 5' RACE reads with MiXCR, one entry per CDR3 protein. The repertoire holds approximately 550,000 distinct CDR3 sequences, with approximately 12% as singletons. General study findings and limits: Most clones from primary vaccination resurfaced after the booster (96% CD4, more than 75% CD8).

Sequenced here: PBMCs, sampled on the day of the yellow fever booster vaccination. This TCR was recovered from a young man who received the YFV17D yellow fever vaccine. The gene calls are TRBV9 and TRBJ2-3; the match to TRBD2 covers 9 bases. The CDR3 loop reads CASNIAGVTDTQYF. For the CDR3, the DNA is TGTGCCAGCAACATAGCGGGAGTGACAGATACGCAGTATTTT.